The clone carrying this TCR beta chain was seen more than once but under ten times. The sample belongs to a study of Ad26.COV2.S vaccination and SARS-CoV-2 variants. The treatment denotes: some 19 received Ad26.COV2.S at low or high dose, single or two shots; about 5 received placebo; per-sample allocation not given. Sampling took place 63 days after the first vaccine or placebo injection. TCRdb keeps only in-frame clones here, not all; method: immunoSEQ multiplex PCR. Altogether 400,000 or so clones are present, roughly nine tenths being singletons, with the ten largest covering 3.5%. Per germline, CDR1 SGDLS and CDR2 YYNGEE. This CDR3 comprises 14 residues. The V gene lost 0 bases and the J gene lost 5 bases, with 11 bases spanning the gap.

The receptor's source is a person between 18 and 60 years old who received the Ad26.COV2.S COVID-19 vaccine or a placebo. V and J are TRBV9 and TRBJ1-2; TRBD1 might be the D (5 bases). Source: peripheral blood, taken in a trial of Ad26.COV2.S vaccine versus placebo. This CDR3 is CASSVVDSYYGYTF. In nucleotides, the CDR3 is TGTGCCAGCAGCGTAGTTGACAGCTATTATGGCTACACCTTC.